This T cell receptor (beta chain) was documented in a study of T-cell memory formation after mild COVID-19. Study-wide findings and caveats: Memory cells collected pre-infection included some clones that later responded, suggesting cross-reactive memory joined.

This clonotype was found many times. Its target is unknown. Trimming took 4 bases from V and 5 from J, leaving 21 bases between them. Germline loops: CDR1 SEHNR, CDR2 FQNEAQ (reference sequence). This CDR3 has 17 amino acids. TCRdb itself ran the 5' RACE reads through MiXCR, one entry per CDR3 protein. The table lists some 190,000 distinct CDR3 sequences, 15% to 20% of them singletons. This sequence joins TRBV7-9 and TRBJ2-1, with a tentative D call TRBD1 (7 bases). This receptor was identified in an adult woman who had mild COVID-19 (a few samples of this study predate the infection). Cell type and time point are not known. The sample was PBMCs or a T cell subset sorted from them (not recorded which). Written as DNA, the CDR3 is TGTGCCAGCAGCTCACAGGGGTCCCACACTAGCCACAATGAGCAGTTCTTC. It specifies CASSSQGSHTSHNEQFF.